Following are 9 T cell receptor beta chains from one sample sequenced in a study of blood T cell repertoires in COVID-19. Sequenced by immunoSEQ multiplex PCR; TCRdb stores in-frame clones only, minus some. The repertoire holds about 400,000 clones, with around 92% as singletons. The sample comprised peripheral blood. The origin of the receptors is a man in his forties with acute or convalescent COVID-19.

The rearrangement joins TRBV7-9 to TRBJ2-1, with TRBD2 identical over 11 bases. This CDR3 comprises 17 residues. CDR1 is SEHNR, CDR2 FQNEAQ, per germline (reference sequence). Losses at the gene ends were 2 bases for V and 7 bases for J; bases not matched to a gene: 10. The CDR3 sequence: CASSLRSSGRASNEQFF. CDR3 nucleotides: TGTGCCAGCAGCTTAAGGAGTAGCGGGAGGGCCAGTAATGAGCAGTTCTTC.

The chain uses TRBV10-3 and TRBJ1-5; a possible D gene is TRBD1 (5 bases). This CDR3 is built from 15 residues. V gave up 0 bases and J gave up 6 bases, with 12 bases separating them. CDR1 is ENHRY and CDR2 is SYGVKD in the germline V gene. Written as DNA, the CDR3 is TGTGCCATCAGTGAGTCGAGTGGCGGGGGTCAGCCCCAGCATTTT. It yields the protein CAISESSGGGQPQHF.

The CDR3 is CASSLDRGPVYGYTF. In nucleotides, the CDR3 is TGCGCCAGCAGCTTGGACAGGGGCCCGGTCTATGGCTACACCTTC. The chain is built from TRBV5-1 and TRBJ1-2, with 7 bases fitting TRBD1. CDR3 length: 15 residues. V dropped 0 bases and J dropped 4; count of bases not matched to a gene: 6. Germline CDR1 and CDR2: SGHRS and YFSETQ.

The chain recombines TRBV28 with TRBJ1-1; the D gene is possibly TRBD1 (6 bases). The ends were cut back, 8 bases at V and 8 bases at J, with 18 bases in the middle. The CDR3 runs 13 residues. Germline loops: CDR1 MDHEN, CDR2 SYDVKM. The CDR3 is CASGLRGGREAFF. The CDR3 coding sequence is TGTGCCAGCGGCCTTCGGGGGGGCAGGGAAGCTTTCTTT.

Notes on this clone: Other DNA variants within this sample encode the same CDR3. The chain combines TRBV5-1 with TRBJ2-2, with 9 bases identical to TRBD1. Per the germline V gene, CDR1 is SGHRS and CDR2 is YFSETQ. This CDR3 is built from 15 residues. Losses at the gene ends were 0 bases for V and 5 bases for J; bases not matched to a gene: 2. This chain's CDR3 is CASSLGQGGTGELFF. CDR3 nucleotides: TGCGCCAGCAGCTTGGGACAGGGGGGAACCGGGGAGCTGTTTTTT.

The V call is TRBV28, the J call TRBJ1-6, with D uncertain. The CDR3 has 17 amino acids. The germline V gene encodes CDR1 MDHEN and CDR2 SYDVKM. V was clipped by 5 bases and J by 0 bases, with 14 bases between them. This chain's CDR3 is CASSQGLMSSYNSPLHF. DNA for the CDR3: TGTGCCAGCAGTCAAGGACTGATGAGCTCCTATAATTCACCCCTCCACTTT.

The chain has TRBV9 and TRBJ1-6, with a tentative D call TRBD1 (5 bases). The CDR3 has 16 amino acids. In germline, CDR1 is SGDLS, CDR2 YYNGEE. The ends were cut back, 4 bases at V and 6 bases at J, with 17 bases in the middle. The CDR3 loop is CASSPLVGQGNSPLHF. DNA for the CDR3: TGTGCCAGCAGCCCCTTGGTCGGTCAGGGTAATTCACCCCTCCACTTT.

This chain links TRBV4-1 with TRBJ1-2; weak D call: TRBD1 (6 bases). Trimming took 6 bases from V and 2 from J, leaving 13 bases between them. CDR3 length equals 14 residues. Germline CDR1 is MGHRA and CDR2 is YSYEKL. CDR3 in amino acids: CASSQGHGNYGYTF. The DNA of the CDR3 is TGCGCCAGCAGTCAGGGACACGGGAACTATGGCTACACCTTC.

J is TRBJ2-7 and V is TRBV10-3; D perhaps matches TRBD2 (5 bases). Germline loops: CDR1 ENHRY, CDR2 SYGVKD. The germline V and J ends were trimmed by 6 bases and 5 bases, with 17 bases remaining between them. The CDR3 has 14 residues. CDR3 protein: CAIRADTSGNEQYF. CDR3 nucleotide sequence: TGTGCCATCAGGGCTGACACATCGGGGAACGAGCAGTACTTC.